The source of this TCR beta chain is a study of vaccination effects on CD4 cells after COVID-19. At the level of the study: After the second dose, samples were taken at median day 72.

Between the trimmed V and J ends, which lost 0 bases and 6 bases, there was a span of 6 bases. The germline CDR1 and CDR2 sequences are ENHRY and SYGVKD. This CDR3 spans 13 amino acids. Culturing for more than 9 days preceded CD4+ T cell isolation. The person acquired a PCR-confirmed SARS-CoV-2 infection between March and December 2020. Participants received two doses of either the BNT162b2 or mRNA-1273 vaccine. For this clone: Its antigen remains unknown.

General study findings and limits: In convalescent patients, vaccine-induced clones largely differed from infection-induced clones.

This table comes from immunoSEQ multiplex PCR, and its TCRdb copy is limited to in-frame clones, with some not included. The profile shows tens of thousands of clones, over 60% of them singletons. The sample in question was CD4+ T cells from PBMCs cultured without peptide, obtained after COVID-19 vaccination. The rearrangement uses TRBV10-3 and TRBJ1-5; no clear D gene. This receptor was identified in a human donor who had a prior SARS-CoV-2 infection. This chain's CDR3 is CAISESRAQPQHF. The CDR3 DNA follows: TGTGCCATCAGTGAGTCGAGGGCTCAGCCCCAGCATTTT.